This T cell receptor (beta chain) originates from a study of HIV-infected patients and healthy controls. This clonotype was seen many times. Its matching antigen is unknown. cDNA was made from around 0.5 ug RNA using alpha and beta constant primers. Each of the alpha and beta chains got its own library through chain-specific third strand synthesis with indices. TCRdb reprocessed the 5' RACE reads via MiXCR and lists one record per CDR3 protein. The sample consists of over 9,000 distinct CDR3 sequences, 8% of them appearing once. Notes on the study in general: Significantly higher mean Gini indices appeared in HIV-infected repertoires, possibly reflecting oligoclonality.

No cell fractionation was done, so the repertoire covers all unsorted peripheral blood T cells. Germline assignment: CDR1 ENHRY and CDR2 SYGVKD. The CDR3 has 13 amino acids. V was clipped by 3 bases and J by 6 bases; unmatched bases: 2. The genes are TRBV10-3 and TRBJ1-1, with TRBD1 matching over 9 bases. The clonotype originates from an adult with HIV infection. The donor label of this sample is uncertain. The sample here was blood, taken before antiretroviral therapy. The CDR3 loop reads CAISEGDRAEAFF. Here the CDR3 DNA reads TGTGCCATCAGTGAAGGGGACAGGGCTGAAGCTTTCTTT.